The rows below give T cell receptor beta chains drawn from one sample of a study. TCRdb re-derived calls from the RT-PCR reads in MiXCR, one entry per CDR3 protein. The table shows 550,000 to 750,000 distinct CDR3 sequences, with 11% to 15% occurring only once. The sequenced sample consisted of memory CD4+ T cells from blood. The receptors were gathered from a female donor in good health, serving as a healthy control. CDR3s include the opening cysteine and the closing phenylalanine or tryptophan. A D gene is named only where the DNA matches it firmly. Only part of the rows carry a size: once, few, many, or a class if the clone is expanded.

D	V	size	J	CDR3	DNA
NA	TRBV28	NA	TRBJ2-3	CASSRAWGTDTQYF	TGTGCCAGCAGTCGGGCGTGGGGCACAGATACGCAGTATTTT
TRBD1	TRBV20-1	few	TRBJ2-5	CSADRGEETQYF	TGCAGTGCAGACAGGGGGGAAGAGACCCAGTACTTC
TRBD2	TRBV20-1	NA	TRBJ2-7	CSAREWRGSYEQYF	TGCAGTGCTAGGGAATGGCGCGGGAGCTACGAGCAGTACTTC
NA	TRBV7-2	NA	TRBJ1-1	CASIPPQGNTEAFF	TGTGCCAGCATCCCTCCCCAGGGGAACACTGAAGCTTTCTTT
NA	TRBV24-1	few	TRBJ2-7	CATSDPTGPGDEQYF	TGTGCCACCAGTGATCCGACAGGGCCGGGGGACGAGCAGTACTTC
TRBD1	TRBV6-2/TRBV6-3	NA	TRBJ1-4	CASRAGQGGEKLFF	TGTGCCAGCAGAGCGGGACAGGGAGGTGAAAAACTGTTTTTT
NA	TRBV7-2	few	TRBJ1-2	CASSLNQGNLNYGYTF	TGTGCCAGCAGCCTTAACCAGGGCAATCTCAACTATGGCTACACCTTC
TRBD1	TRBV20-1	NA	TRBJ2-7	CSARDWSRGQGDYEQYF	TGCAGTGCTAGAGATTGGAGTAGGGGACAGGGAGACTACGAGCAGTACTTC
NA	TRBV7-9	few	TRBJ1-1	CASSSTEQGPNTEAFF	TGTGCCAGCAGCTCGACTGAACAGGGTCCGAACACTGAAGCTTTCTTT
TRBD1	TRBV7-3	NA	TRBJ2-2	CASSSPDRGNTGELFF	TGTGCCAGCAGCTCGCCGGACAGGGGGAACACCGGGGAGCTGTTTTTT
NA	TRBV28	few	TRBJ2-4	CASSAGDKNIQYF	TGTGCCAGCAGTGCCGGGGACAAAAACATTCAGTACTTC
TRBD2	TRBV4-1	many	TRBJ2-7	CASSQEGSGIYEQYF	TGCGCCAGCAGCCAAGAAGGTAGCGGGATCTACGAGCAGTACTTC
NA	TRBV7-2	NA	TRBJ2-5	CASSLGWGGSIETQYF	TGTGCCAGCAGCTTAGGGTGGGGGGGCTCGATAGAGACCCAGTACTTC
TRBD1	TRBV19	NA	TRBJ2-5	CASSMTGGSGETQYF	TGTGCCAGTAGTATGACAGGGGGCTCTGGAGAGACCCAGTACTTC
NA	TRBV20-1	NA	TRBJ1-5	CSAALKSNQPQHF	TGCAGTGCTGCGTTGAAGAGCAATCAGCCCCAGCATTTT
TRBD2	TRBV4-3	few	TRBJ2-1	CASSLIAGASSYEQFF	TGCGCCAGCAGCCTTATAGCGGGAGCGTCTTCGTATGAGCAGTTCTTC
NA	TRBV29-1	NA	TRBJ2-3	CSVEHGDSTDTQYF	TGCAGCGTTGAACACGGGGATAGCACAGATACGCAGTATTTT
NA	TRBV7-8	NA	TRBJ1-1	CASSYDVGPMNTEAFF	TGTGCCAGCAGCTATGACGTTGGTCCGATGAACACTGAAGCTTTCTTT
NA	TRBV10-3	few	TRBJ1-2	CAISDPTGGTYGYTF	TGTGCCATCAGTGACCCGACTGGGGGGACCTATGGCTACACCTTC
NA	TRBV20-1	few	TRBJ1-6	CSARDFGAGSGFDSPLHF	TGCAGTGCTAGAGATTTCGGTGCGGGTTCGGGGTTCGACTCACCCCTCCACTTT
NA	TRBV28	few	TRBJ2-5	CASSTALDNRETQYF	TGTGCCAGCAGTACAGCTCTAGACAATCGGGAGACCCAGTACTTC
TRBD2	TRBV5-1	NA	TRBJ2-2	CASSLAPSWDYGELFF	TGCGCCAGCAGCTTGGCCCCATCATGGGACTACGGGGAGCTGTTTTTT
NA	TRBV5-1	few	TRBJ2-1	CASSLSTSSYNEQFF	TGCGCCAGCAGCTTGAGCACGAGCTCCTACAATGAGCAGTTCTTC
NA	TRBV6-5	NA	TRBJ2-3	CASSYFLEGDTQYF	TGTGCCAGCAGTTACTTTCTCGAGGGTGATACGCAGTATTTT
NA	TRBV7-6	many	TRBJ2-3	CASSLAVSSTDTQYF	TGTGCCAGCAGCTTAGCGGTTTCTAGCACAGATACGCAGTATTTT
NA	TRBV18	NA	TRBJ2-2	CASSPQQGTRTGELFF	TGTGCCAGCTCACCACAACAGGGTACCCGAACCGGGGAGCTGTTTTTT
NA	TRBV29-1	few	TRBJ2-1	CSVPYQTYRGGNYNEQFF	TGCAGCGTCCCATATCAAACATACAGGGGGGGGAATTACAATGAGCAGTTCTTC
NA	TRBV5-1	NA	TRBJ2-2	CASSGTGGSTGELFF	TGCGCCAGCAGCGGGACGGGGGGCTCCACCGGGGAGCTGTTTTTT
NA	TRBV28	NA	TRBJ2-3	CASSPQGGGQDTQYF	TGTGCCAGCAGTCCCCAGGGGGGTGGGCAAGATACGCAGTATTTT
TRBD2	TRBV3-1	NA	TRBJ2-1	CASSLSAGVWNEQFF	TGTGCCAGCAGCCTCTCGGCGGGGGTGTGGAATGAGCAGTTCTTC
NA	TRBV10-3	NA	TRBJ2-7	CAIGGRDATYEQYF	TGTGCCATCGGGGGAAGGGACGCCACCTACGAGCAGTACTTC
NA	TRBV7-2	few	TRBJ1-1	CASSLVGARDTEAFF	TGTGCCAGCAGCTTAGTGGGGGCCCGGGACACTGAAGCTTTCTTT
TRBD1	TRBV10-3	NA	TRBJ2-1	CATLTGGAGNEQFF	TGTGCCACCCTGACAGGGGGCGCGGGCAATGAGCAGTTCTTC
TRBD2	TRBV10-3	NA	TRBJ2-1	CAISGGLREGPSSYNEQFF	TGTGCCATCAGTGGGGGCCTGCGGGAGGGTCCCAGCTCCTACAATGAGCAGTTCTTC
TRBD2	TRBV30	NA	TRBJ2-7	CAWELAGGYEQYF	TGTGCCTGGGAGCTAGCGGGAGGCTACGAGCAGTACTTC
NA	TRBV6-5	few	TRBJ1-3	CASSYSRGLGNTIYF	TGTGCCAGCAGTTACTCGCGGGGGTTGGGAAACACCATATATTTT
NA	TRBV18	few	TRBJ2-5	CASSPGEMTQYF	TGTGCCAGCTCACCAGGCGAGATGACCCAGTACTTC